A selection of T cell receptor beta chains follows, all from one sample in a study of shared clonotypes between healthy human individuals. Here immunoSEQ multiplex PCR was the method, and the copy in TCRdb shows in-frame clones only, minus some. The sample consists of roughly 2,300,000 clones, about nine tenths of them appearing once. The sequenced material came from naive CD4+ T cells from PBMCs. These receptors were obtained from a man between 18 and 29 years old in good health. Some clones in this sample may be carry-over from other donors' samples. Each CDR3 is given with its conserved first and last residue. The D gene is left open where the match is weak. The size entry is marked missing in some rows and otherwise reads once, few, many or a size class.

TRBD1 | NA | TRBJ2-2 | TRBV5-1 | CASSQSQGLNTGELFF | TGCGCCAGCAGCCAATCACAGGGGTTGAACACCGGGGAGCTGTTTTTT
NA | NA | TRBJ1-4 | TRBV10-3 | CAISESAGYNEKLFF | TGTGCCATCAGTGAGTCTGCAGGTTATAATGAAAAACTGTTTTTT
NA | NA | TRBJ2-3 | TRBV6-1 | CASSGERGDTQYF | TGTGCCAGCAGTGGGGAGAGGGGAGATACGCAGTATTTT
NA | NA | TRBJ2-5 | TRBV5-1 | CASSLAGPEQETQYF | TGCGCCAGCAGCTTGGCGGGCCCAGAACAAGAGACCCAGTACTTC
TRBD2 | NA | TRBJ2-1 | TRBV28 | CASRIGLAGGDNEQFF | TGTGCCAGCAGGATCGGGCTGGCGGGAGGGGATAATGAGCAGTTCTTC
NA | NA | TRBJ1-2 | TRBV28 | CASGQLRFYGYTF | TGTGCCAGCGGGCAACTGAGGTTCTATGGCTACACCTTC
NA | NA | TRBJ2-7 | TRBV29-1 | CSVSQGSSSYEQYF | TGCAGCGTCTCTCAGGGCAGCAGTAGCTACGAGCAGTACTTC
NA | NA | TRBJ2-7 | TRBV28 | CASRQSGGYEQYF | TGTGCCAGTCGTCAGTCGGGCGGATACGAGCAGTACTTC
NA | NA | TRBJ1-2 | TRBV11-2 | CASSLDRGPCTF | TGTGCCAGCAGCTTAGATCGGGGCCCGTGCACCTTC
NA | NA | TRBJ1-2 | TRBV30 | CAWSDYRGAGYTF | TGTGCCTGGAGTGACTACCGAGGGGCTGGCTACACCTTC
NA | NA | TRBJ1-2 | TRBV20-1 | CSARGNGYTF | TGCAGTGCTAGAGGGAATGGCTACACCTTC
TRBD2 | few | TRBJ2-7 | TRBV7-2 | CASSLGTSGSYEQYF | TGTGCCAGCAGCTTAGGGACTAGCGGGAGTTACGAGCAGTACTTC
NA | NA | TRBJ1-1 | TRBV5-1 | CASSPVKRAATEAFF | TGCGCCAGCAGCCCGGTAAAGAGGGCGGCCACTGAAGCTTTCTTT
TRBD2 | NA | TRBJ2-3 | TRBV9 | CASSPHRASGSQDTQYF | TGTGCCAGCAGCCCCCACAGGGCTAGCGGGAGTCAGGATACGCAGTATTTT
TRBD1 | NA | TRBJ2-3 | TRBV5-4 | CASSTDDREPYF | TGTGCCAGCAGCACAGATGACAGGGAGCCATATTTT
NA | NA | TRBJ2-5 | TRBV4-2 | CASGPSAGYQETQYF | TGTGCCAGCGGTCCTTCTGCCGGGTATCAAGAGACCCAGTACTTC
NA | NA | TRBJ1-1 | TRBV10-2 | CASQQGVGAFF | TGCGCCTCCCAGCAAGGAGTTGGGGCTTTCTTT
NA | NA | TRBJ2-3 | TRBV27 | CASSGLGGTDTQYF | TGTGCCAGCAGTGGTCTAGGTGGCACAGATACGCAGTATTTT
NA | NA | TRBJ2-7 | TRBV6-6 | CASSYPGDRSYEQYF | TGTGCCAGCAGTTACCCCGGCGACAGGTCCTACGAGCAGTACTTC
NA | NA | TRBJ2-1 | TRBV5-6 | CASSRQEYNEQFF | TGTGCCAGCAGCCGGCAGGAGTACAATGAGCAGTTCTTC
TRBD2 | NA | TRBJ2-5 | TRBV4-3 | CASSPGLAGQEIQYF | TGCGCCAGCAGCCCCGGACTAGCGGGCCAAGAGATCCAGTACTTC
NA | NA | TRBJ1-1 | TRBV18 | CASSPPSRGTNEAFF | TGTGCCAGCTCACCACCGTCCCGGGGAACAAATGAAGCTTTCTTT
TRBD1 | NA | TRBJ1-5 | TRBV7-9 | CASSAPGQGNQPQHF | TGTGCCAGCAGCGCACCGGGACAGGGGAATCAGCCCCAGCATTTT
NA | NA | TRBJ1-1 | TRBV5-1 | CASSRVPLGMNTEAFF | TGCGCCAGCAGCCGCGTCCCTCTCGGGATGAACACTGAAGCTTTCTTT
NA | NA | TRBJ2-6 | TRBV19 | CASRRVAGANVLTF | TGTGCCAGTAGAAGGGTCGCTGGGGCCAACGTCCTGACTTTC
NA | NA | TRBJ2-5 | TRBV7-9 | CASSPGVSRETQYF | TGTGCCAGCAGCCCCGGCGTTTCGAGAGAGACCCAGTACTTC
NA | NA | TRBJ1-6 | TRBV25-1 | CASTPHGGNSPLHF | TGTGCCAGCACCCCGCACGGAGGAAATTCACCCCTCCACTTT
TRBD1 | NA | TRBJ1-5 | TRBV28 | CASTRQGYSNQPQHF | TGTGCCAGTACCCGACAGGGCTATAGCAATCAGCCCCAGCATTTT
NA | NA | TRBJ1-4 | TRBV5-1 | CASSLTGSNEKLFF | TGCGCCAGCAGCTTGACAGGGTCTAATGAAAAACTGTTTTTT
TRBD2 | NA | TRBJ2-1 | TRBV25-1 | CATGTSGLYEQFF | TGTGCCACTGGGACTAGCGGGCTCTATGAGCAGTTCTTC
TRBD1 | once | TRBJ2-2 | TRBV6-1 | CASSVTGTGNTGELFF | TGTGCCAGCAGTGTCACCGGGACAGGGAACACCGGGGAGCTGTTTTTT
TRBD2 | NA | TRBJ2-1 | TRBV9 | CASSVGVAGEGNEQFF | TGTGCCAGCAGCGTAGGGGTAGCGGGAGAAGGCAATGAGCAGTTCTTC
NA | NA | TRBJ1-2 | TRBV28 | CASSSPSRAGAYGYTF | TGTGCCAGCAGTTCGCCGTCCCGGGCGGGAGCCTATGGCTACACCTTC
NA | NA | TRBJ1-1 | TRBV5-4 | CAFNPPGAGVNTEAFF | TGTGCCTTCAATCCCCCGGGCGCAGGAGTGAACACTGAAGCTTTCTTT
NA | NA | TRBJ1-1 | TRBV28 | CASSLIDGPAFF | TGTGCCAGCAGTTTAATAGACGGGCCGGCTTTCTTT
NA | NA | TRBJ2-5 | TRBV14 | CASSQVGAISETQYF | TGTGCCAGCAGCCAAGTGGGGGCCATTTCGGAGACCCAGTACTTC
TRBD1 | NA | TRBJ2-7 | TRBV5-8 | CASSIGTAHTIYEQYF | TGTGCCAGCAGCATCGGGACAGCCCACACGATTTACGAGCAGTACTTC
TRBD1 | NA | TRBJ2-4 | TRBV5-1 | CASSDDRGDIQYF | TGCGCCAGCAGCGACGACAGGGGTGACATTCAGTACTTC
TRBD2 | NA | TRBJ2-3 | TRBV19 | CASSGSRTSGRKDTQYF | TGTGCCAGTAGTGGGAGCCGGACTAGCGGGAGGAAAGATACGCAGTATTTT
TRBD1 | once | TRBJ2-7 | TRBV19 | CATQDRSYEQYF | TGTGCCACTCAGGACAGGTCCTACGAGCAGTACTTC
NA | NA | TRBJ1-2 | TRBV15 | CATSERGQSLAF | TGTGCCACCAGCGAGAGAGGACAGAGCCTCGCCTTC
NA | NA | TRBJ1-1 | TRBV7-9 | CASSLFQMAEAFF | TGTGCCAGCAGCTTATTCCAGATGGCTGAAGCTTTCTTT
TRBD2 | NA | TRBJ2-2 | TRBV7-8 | CASSFEGRAVDGELFF | TGTGCCAGCAGCTTCGAGGGGAGGGCCGTCGACGGGGAGCTGTTTTTT
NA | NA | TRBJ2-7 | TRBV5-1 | CASSLAPGTEISYEQYF | TGCGCCAGCAGCTTGGCCCCCGGGACCGAAATCTCCTACGAGCAGTACTTC
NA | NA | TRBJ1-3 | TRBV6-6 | CASSYSTRANTIYF | TGTGCCAGCAGTTACTCGACCAGGGCGAACACCATATATTTT
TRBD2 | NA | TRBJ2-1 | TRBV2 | CASSEQGGPYNEQFF | TGTGCCAGCAGTGAGCAGGGAGGGCCCTACAATGAGCAGTTCTTC
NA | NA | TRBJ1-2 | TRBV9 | CASSADLGGGPSYGYTF | TGTGCCAGCAGCGCAGACCTCGGTGGGGGTCCCTCCTATGGCTACACCTTC
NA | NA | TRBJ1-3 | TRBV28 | CASISGVGNTIYF | TGTGCCAGCATCTCGGGGGTGGGAAACACCATATATTTT
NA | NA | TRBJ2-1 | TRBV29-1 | CSVDRPPSYNEQFF | TGCAGCGTTGATAGGCCCCCCTCCTACAATGAGCAGTTCTTC
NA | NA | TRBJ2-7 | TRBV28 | CASSFRFRWDIPSYEQYF | TGTGCCAGCAGTTTTAGGTTCCGATGGGACATACCCTCCTACGAGCAGTACTTC
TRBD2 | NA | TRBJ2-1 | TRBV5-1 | CASSSRILLAASSYNEQFF | TGCGCCAGCAGCTCCCGTATCCTACTAGCGGCGAGCTCCTACAATGAGCAGTTCTTC
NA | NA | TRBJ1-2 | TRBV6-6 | CASSYSGYGYTF | TGTGCCAGCAGTTACTCGGGCTATGGCTACACCTTC